This T cell receptor (beta chain) was retrieved from a study of cytomegalovirus exposure and HLA in healthy donors. Study observations and caveats: Productive status was seen about 87% or about 30% of the time for most TCR beta V segments in an earlier analysis. Reports credit the classifier with highly specific, highly sensitive diagnosis of cytomegalovirus status.

A note on this clone: What it binds is unknown.

In the PCR, 60 Vbeta and 13 Jbeta primers were used. Profiled with immunoSEQ multiplex PCR; TCRdb holds only in-frame clones, not every one. The sample holds about 210,000 clones, roughly 82% seen once. Germline values: CDR1 WNHNN, CDR2 SYGVQD (reference sequence). CDR3 length equals 14 residues. V lost 7 bases, J lost 4 bases, and 5 bases stayed unmatched. The gene calls are TRBV10-1 and TRBJ2-3, with TRBD1 identical over 10 bases. The sequenced sample was PBMCs. The source is a man in his forties or fifties in good health and CMV-seropositive. This CDR3 is CASTSTGGSDTQYF. DNA of the CDR3: TGCGCCAGCACCTCGACAGGGGGCTCAGATACGCAGTATTTT.